Shown below are 6 T cell receptor beta chains from a single sample sequenced in a study of T cell changes during pregnancy in multiple sclerosis. Data came from immunoSEQ multiplex PCR; TCRdb stores just in-frame clones and leaves some out. This table has 35,000 to 50,000 clones, about 89% appearing once. The starting material was CD4+ T cells from peripheral blood mononuclear cells, obtained in the third trimester of pregnancy. These TCRs come from a female donor in good health, enrolled as a control in a pregnancy study.

This chain links TRBV28 with TRBJ2-7, with a possible D match to TRBD1 (5 bases). The CDR3 totals 14 residues. Germline V lookup: CDR1 MDHEN, CDR2 SYDVKM. V was pared by 6 bases and J by 2 bases, with 14 bases between. CDR3 in amino acids: CASRPQGPPYEQYF. CDR3 DNA sequence: TGTGCCAGCAGACCCCAGGGCCCCCCCTACGAGCAGTACTTC.

CDR3 protein: CAWSGTGGEAFF. The CDR3 DNA is TGTGCCTGGAGTGGGACCGGAGGGGAAGCTTTCTTT. The chain carries TRBV30 and TRBJ1-1; no definite D call. CDR1 GTSNPN and CDR2 SVGIG come from the germline V gene (reference sequence). Trimming removed 1 base from V and 8 bases from J, with 11 bases in between. This CDR3 is 12 amino acids long.

The rearrangement uses TRBV5-5 and TRBJ2-7; D is unresolved. Germline loops: CDR1 SGHKS, CDR2 YYEKEE (reference sequence). V lost 4 bases to trimming and J lost 6 bases, with 17 bases between them. The CDR3 totals 14 residues. CDR3 bases: TGTGCCAGCAGCCTCCGGGTCACACCCCCCGAGCAGTACTTC. Translation: CASSLRVTPPEQYF.

CDR3 sequence reads: CSARDRGYYNEQFF. CDR3 DNA: TGCAGCGCGAGGGACAGGGGCTACTACAATGAGCAGTTCTTC. This sequence joins TRBV29-1 and TRBJ2-1; the match to TRBD1 covers 10 bases. The CDR3 runs to 14 residues. In germline, CDR1 is SQVTM, CDR2 ANQGSEA. Trimming at V came to 7 bases and at J to 3 bases, leaving 6 bases not matched to a gene.

This clone was counted a few times. The gene calls are TRBV5-6 and TRBJ2-5, with 7 bases identical to TRBD1. Trimming removed 3 bases from V and 5 bases from J; junction bases left unmatched: 7. The length of the CDR3 is 14 residues. CDR1 is SGHDT, CDR2 YYEEEE, per germline. This chain's CDR3 is CASSWGQLTETQYF. For the CDR3, the DNA is TGTGCCAGCAGCTGGGGACAGCTAACGGAGACCCAGTACTTC.

The rearrangement uses TRBV27 and TRBJ2-2, with a weak D call TRBD1 (6 bases). Deletions cut 2 bases from V and 1 base from J, with 8 bases between. This CDR3 spans 15 amino acids. The V gene's germline CDR1 is MNHEY and CDR2 SMNVEV (reference sequence). CDR3 in amino acids: CASSLETGNTGELFF. As DNA, the CDR3 is TGTGCCAGCAGTTTAGAGACAGGGAACACCGGGGAGCTGTTTTTT.